One and the same sample provided the 8 T cell receptor beta chains below, sequenced in a study of early T cells in non-severe SARS-CoV-2 infection. TCRdb called the 5' RACE reads again in MiXCR, with one record for every CDR3 protein. This repertoire shows roughly 63,000 distinct CDR3 sequences, approximately 13% found once; its top ten account for about 4.4%. The specimen sequenced was whole blood. The receptors originated from an adult who was a healthcare worker with PCR-confirmed SARS-CoV-2 infection or an uninfected control (not recorded which).

At least ten counts were recorded for this clonotype. This chain joins TRBV5-1 and TRBJ2-5; 14 positions match TRBD2. CDR3 length: 18 amino acids. Germline V gives CDR1 SGHRS, CDR2 YFSETQ. Trimming removed 4 bases from V and 0 bases from J; junction bases left unmatched: 8. For the CDR3, the DNA is TGCGCCAGCAGCATCGGGACTAGCGGGGGAACGTACCAAGAGACCCAGTACTTC. This sequence encodes CASSIGTSGGTYQETQYF.

This clonotype came up a few times. J is TRBJ1-2 and V is TRBV6-2 or TRBV6-3; D gene unclear. V dropped 5 bases and J dropped 7 bases, with 8 bases sitting between them. Germline-derived CDR1 and CDR2 are MNHEY and SVGEGT. The CDR3 is 11 amino acids. DNA for the CDR3: TGTGCCAGCAGTGCGGGTGTTGGCTACACCTTC. Protein sequence: CASSAGVGYTF.

The rearrangement uses TRBV6-2 or TRBV6-3 and TRBJ2-1; 15 positions match TRBD2. The germline gives CDR1 MNHEY, CDR2 SVGEGT. The V segment lost 5 bases and the J segment 7 bases; nucleotides outside the gene matches: 6. The CDR3 length is 16 residues. The CDR3 sequence is CASSTSGTSGGNEQFF. Written as DNA, the CDR3 is TGTGCCAGCAGTACGTCCGGGACTAGCGGGGGGAATGAGCAGTTCTTC.

In its sample, this clonotype was seen a few times. The gene calls are TRBV11-2 and TRBJ2-3, with TRBD1 matching 7 bases. The germline V gene has CDR1 SGHAT and CDR2 FQNNGV. V was pared by 5 bases and J by 4 bases, with 15 bases of the junction left unmatched. The CDR3 is 17 residues long. This chain's CDR3 is CASSLQAGTEFPDTQYF. CDR3 sequence (DNA): TGTGCCAGCAGCCTCCAGGCCGGGACAGAATTTCCAGATACGCAGTATTTT. Based on the CDR3 plus reference TRBV11-2 and TRBJ2-3, the full variable domain is EAGVAQSPRYKIIEKRQSVAFWCNPISGHATLYWYQQILGQGPKLLIQFQNNGVVDDSQLPKDRFSAERLKGVDSTLKIQPAKLEDSAVYLCASSLQAGTEFPDTQYFGPGTRLTVL.

The table lists this clonotype with a few counts. V and J are TRBV4-3 and TRBJ1-4; a weak D match, TRBD1 (5 bases). CDR1 and CDR2 (germline): LGHNA, YSLEER. Trimming removed 0 bases at V and 8 bases at J, with 13 bases between. The CDR3 consists of 15 residues. The CDR3 loop is CASSQEGTGREKLFF. In nucleotides, the CDR3 is TGCGCCAGCAGCCAAGAGGGGACCGGGCGGGAAAAACTGTTTTTT.

Ten or more counts support this clonotype. The chain joins TRBV7-9 to TRBJ1-4; 7 bases are shared with TRBD1. The V and J ends lost 4 bases and 3 bases, in that order; junction bases with no gene match: 2. CDR3 length: 14 residues. The germline CDR1 and CDR2 sequences are SEHNR and FQNEAQ (reference sequence). In nucleotides, the CDR3 is TGTGCCAGCAGCTCAGGGACAGCTAATGAAAAACTGTTTTTT. The encoded protein is CASSSGTANEKLFF. Together with reference TRBV7-9 and TRBJ1-4, the CDR3 gives the full variable domain: DTGVSQNPRHKITKRGQNVTFRCDPISEHNRLYWYRQTLGQGPEFLTYFQNEAQLEKSRLLSDRFSAERPKGSFSTLEIQRTEQGDSAMYLCASSSGTANEKLFFGSGTQLSVL.

The V and J genes are TRBV5-5 and TRBJ2-7; D may be TRBD1 (6 bases). Germline CDR1 is SGHKS and CDR2 is YYEKEE (reference sequence). V lost 4 bases and J lost 3, with 11 bases in between. The CDR3 is made up of 13 amino acids. This chain's CDR3 is CASSGGPSYEQYF. CDR3 nucleotide sequence: TGTGCCAGCAGCGGGGGCCCAAGCTACGAGCAGTACTTC.

This clonotype has a count of ten or more. V and J are TRBV7-6 and TRBJ2-7, with 7 nucleotides matching TRBD2. V was pared by 2 bases and J by 4 bases, with 8 bases of the junction left unmatched. The CDR3 extends over 15 amino acids. CDR1 is SGHVS, CDR2 FNYEAQ, per germline. The CDR3 sequence is CASSLLGGDLYEQYF. The CDR3 bases are TGTGCCAGCAGCTTACTGGGAGGGGATCTTTACGAGCAGTACTTC.